The 26 T cell receptor beta chains presented below share a single source sample, sequenced in a study of neurological immune-mediated disorders. TCRdb itself ran the 5' RACE reads through MiXCR, one entry per CDR3 protein. The sample shows 60,000 or so distinct CDR3 sequences, about 3.4% of them seen only once. What was sequenced was PBMCs. The receptors stem from an older woman with multiple sclerosis.

The table lists this clonotype with many counts. This chain uses TRBV3-1 with TRBJ1-1; D might be TRBD1 (6 bases). The V gene lost 1 base and the J gene lost 7 bases, with 13 bases spanning the gap. Germline CDR1 reads LGHDT; CDR2 reads YNNKEL (reference sequence). CDR3 length equals 14 residues. CDR3 sequence reads: CASSQVGGIIEAFF. The CDR3 DNA follows: TGTGCCAGCAGCCAAGTAGGGGGAATAATTGAAGCTTTCTTT.

This clonotype was recorded at least ten times. This rearrangement joins TRBV15 to TRBJ2-5, with D possibly being TRBD1 (6 bases). Germline values: CDR1 LNHNV, CDR2 YYDKDF (reference sequence). V lost 5 bases, J lost 0 bases, and 19 bases lay in between. CDR3 length: 17 residues. The CDR3 nucleotides read TGTGCCACCAGCTCCCGCAACCGGGACAAATACCAAGAGACCCAGTACTTC. Translating it yields CATSSRNRDKYQETQYF.

This clonotype was recorded at least ten times. The chain links TRBV5-5 to TRBJ2-5; 7 nucleotides match TRBD2. The J segment lost 5 bases and the V segment lost 4 bases, leaving 8 bases of the junction unmatched. The CDR3 totals 14 residues. CDR1 SGHKS and CDR2 YYEKEE come from the germline V gene (reference sequence). The CDR3 coding sequence is TGTGCCAGCAGCGACGGGACTACGGGGGAGACCCAGTACTTC. Translated: CASSDGTTGETQYF.

This clonotype was detected many times. The chain is built from TRBV9 and TRBJ2-2; D perhaps matches TRBD2 (5 bases). From germline, CDR1 is SGDLS and CDR2 YYNGEE. The germline V and J ends were trimmed by 6 bases and 3 bases, with 12 bases remaining between them. This CDR3 is built from 14 residues. In nucleotides, the CDR3 is TGTGCCAGCACTTTAACTAGTTACACCGGGGAGCTGTTTTTT. It encodes CASTLTSYTGELFF.

In this sample, this clonotype turned up many times. The chain has TRBV29-1 and TRBJ1-5; no firm D call. Germline CDR1 SQVTM, CDR2 ANQGSEA. Between the trimmed V and J ends, which lost 7 bases and 4 bases, there was a span of 11 bases. The CDR3 loop spans 12 amino acids. The CDR3 DNA reads TGCAGCGCTGGGGAGCTTAATCAGCCCCAGCATTTT. Translation gives CSAGELNQPQHF.

This clonotype was found many times. This rearrangement joins TRBV29-1 to TRBJ2-5; the match to TRBD2 covers 8 bases. From germline, CDR1 is SQVTM and CDR2 ANQGSEA. Unmatched junction bases numbered 13, after V lost 4 bases and J lost 3 bases. This CDR3 contains 16 residues. In DNA, the CDR3 is TGCAGCGTTGGGTTGGCGGGAGGCCCCCCAGAAGAGACCCAGTACTTC. This codes for CSVGLAGGPPEETQYF.

This clonotype was observed at least ten times. CDR3 in amino acids: CASSRLGGPQHF. The CDR3 bases are TGTGCCAGCAGTCGCCTAGGGGGGCCCCAGCATTTT. V is TRBV2 and J is TRBJ1-5; perhaps TRBD1 as D (6 bases). V lost 5 bases and J lost 9, with 11 bases in between. Germline loops: CDR1 SNHLY, CDR2 FYNNEI. The CDR3 has 12 amino acids.

This clonotype was seen many times. This chain links TRBV6-4 with TRBJ2-3, with TRBD2 matching 16 bases. Germline CDR1 MRHNA, CDR2 SNTAGT. The J segment lost 4 bases and the V segment lost 2 bases, leaving 0 bases of the junction unmatched. The CDR3 sequence is 16 residues long. CDR3 protein: CASSDGTSGGADTQYF. The CDR3 nucleotides are TGTGCCAGCAGTGACGGGACTAGCGGGGGGGCAGATACGCAGTATTTT.

This clonotype was found many times. The CDR3 is CASSQPGQGVLIAPNTEAFF. The DNA for the CDR3 is TGTGCCAGCAGCCAACCCGGACAGGGGGTATTAATAGCTCCGAACACTGAAGCTTTCTTT. The chain links TRBV4-2 to TRBJ1-1; TRBD1 matches at 10 bases. Germline assignment: CDR1 LGHNA and CDR2 YNFKEQ. The V segment lost 2 bases and the J segment 1 base; nucleotides outside the gene matches: 16. The CDR3 has 20 residues.

This clonotype came up many times. This sequence joins TRBV6-6 and TRBJ2-7; 7 bases line up with TRBD1. The CDR3 runs to 14 residues. Germline trimming cut 5 bases from V and 3 bases from J; bases unmatched to any gene: 7. Germline assignment: CDR1 MNHNY and CDR2 SVGAGI (reference sequence). The CDR3 DNA reads as TGTGCCAGCAGTGCCGGGACAGCGAGCTACGAGCAGTACTTC. It is translated as CASSAGTASYEQYF.

This clonotype was observed a handful of times. The chain links TRBV20-1 to TRBJ2-7, with D perhaps TRBD2 (6 bases). Germline V gene lookup returns CDR1 DFQATT and CDR2 SNEGSKA (reference sequence). Trimming removed 1 base at V and 0 bases at J, with 25 bases between. The CDR3 is made up of 19 amino acids. The CDR3 here is CSARARRDRGGFASYEQYF. In DNA form, the CDR3 reads TGCAGTGCTAGAGCGCGGAGGGATCGGGGCGGGTTTGCCTCCTACGAGCAGTACTTC.

This rearrangement joins TRBV12-3 or TRBV12-4 to TRBJ2-3, with D possibly matching TRBD1 (6 bases). The CDR3 consists of 16 residues. V was cut by 4 bases and J by 1 base, with 15 bases left in between. This CDR3 reads CASSYNRVRGTDTQYF. The CDR3 DNA follows: TGTGCCAGCAGTTATAACAGGGTGAGGGGCACAGATACGCAGTATTTT.

This clonotype was picked up many times. The gene calls are TRBV15 and TRBJ2-2, with 7 positions matching TRBD1. Germline V lookup: CDR1 LNHNV, CDR2 YYDKDF (reference sequence). The V and J ends lost 1 base and 7 bases, in that order; junction bases with no gene match: 6. The CDR3 contains 15 residues. CDR3 DNA: TGTGCCACCAGCAGAGTGAGGACAGGTTTCGGGGAGCTGTTTTTT. It specifies CATSRVRTGFGELFF. Combining the CDR3 with reference TRBV15 and TRBJ2-2 gives the whole variable domain DAMVIQNPRYQVTQFGKPVTLSCSQTLNHNVMYWYQQKSSQAPKLLFHYYDKDFNNEADTPDNFQSRRPNTSFCFLDIRSPGLGDTAMYLCATSRVRTGFGELFFGEGSRLTVL.

This clonotype showed up many times. This chain links TRBV10-3 with TRBJ1-1; 10 bases match TRBD1. Germline V gene data show CDR1 as ENHRY and CDR2 as SYGVKD. The CDR3 has 14 residues. J was trimmed by 2 bases and V by 7 bases; bases with no gene match: 4. CDR3 sequence: CAITRDRGNTEAFF. CDR3 DNA: TGTGCCATCACCCGGGACAGGGGAAACACTGAAGCTTTCTTT.

This clonotype was detected ten times or more. The chain carries TRBV20-1 and TRBJ2-2; D ambiguous. Between the trimmed V and J ends, which lost 0 bases and 2 bases, there was a span of 7 bases. CDR1 and CDR2 (germline): DFQATT, SNEGSKA (reference sequence). This CDR3 region has 14 residues. Here the CDR3 DNA reads TGCAGTGCTAGAGATCGGGCTAACACCGGGGAGCTGTTTTTT. Translation: CSARDRANTGELFF.

This clonotype showed up many times. The J gene is TRBJ2-7, the V gene TRBV20-1, with no clear D. Germline V lookup: CDR1 DFQATT, CDR2 SNEGSKA (reference sequence). The V end was cut by 3 bases, the J end by 7 bases, with 16 bases between. CDR3 length equals 13 residues. As DNA, the CDR3 is TGCAGTGCTAGTAATACGGAGAAGAGGGAGCAGTACTTC. Translated, it gives CSASNTEKREQYF.

This clonotype was seen many times. The J gene is TRBJ2-7, the V gene TRBV28, with TRBD1 as a possible D gene (5 bases). CDR1 is MDHEN, CDR2 SYDVKM, per germline. The length of the CDR3 is 13 residues. V was clipped by 2 bases and J by 6 bases, with 11 bases between them. The CDR3 DNA follows: TGTGCCAGCAGTTTACAGGGTCTGATCGAGCAGTACTTC. It is translated as CASSLQGLIEQYF.

V gene TRBV14 combines with J gene TRBJ1-2; D is undetermined. V was trimmed by 2 bases and J by 8 bases, leaving 9 bases between them. Germline values: CDR1 SGHDN, CDR2 FVKESK. CDR3 length: 12 amino acids. This chain's CDR3 is CASSQRLEGYTF. In nucleotides, the CDR3 is TGTGCCAGCAGCCAACGCCTGGAGGGCTACACCTTC.

This clonotype was recorded at least ten times. The chain links TRBV5-5 to TRBJ1-1, with D possibly being TRBD1 (6 bases). This CDR3 has 13 amino acids. CDR1 SGHKS and CDR2 YYEKEE come from the germline V gene (reference sequence). Trimming shortened V by 4 bases and J by 6 bases, and 13 bases separated the two germline ends. DNA of the CDR3: TGTGCCAGCAGCCAACCGACAGGCTCTGAAGCTTTCTTT. Translating gives CASSQPTGSEAFF.

This clonotype was recorded many times. The CDR3 spells CASSHGTDRQQFF. The CDR3 nucleotides read TGCGCCAGCAGCCACGGAACGGACCGGCAGCAGTTCTTC. V usage is TRBV4-1 and J usage is TRBJ2-1, with D hard to call. V dropped 3 bases and J dropped 11 bases, with 14 bases sitting between them. The V gene's germline CDR1 is MGHRA and CDR2 YSYEKL. The CDR3 consists of 13 residues.

This clonotype was counted at least ten times. The chain has TRBV6-6 and TRBJ2-1; no reliable D call. The V end lost 6 bases, the J end lost 10 bases, and 10 bases lay between the germline ends. The germline CDR1 and CDR2 sequences are MNHNY and SVGAGI (reference sequence). This CDR3 is 11 amino acids long. The DNA for the CDR3 is TGTGCCAGCAGCCCCCGCAGGGAGCAGTTCTTC. Amino acids: CASSPRREQFF.

This clonotype was counted at least ten times. The CDR3 spells CSASLTVRNEQFF. CDR3 sequence (DNA): TGCAGTGCCAGCCTGACAGTGCGAAATGAGCAGTTCTTC. This chain links TRBV20-1 with TRBJ2-1; a weak D match, TRBD1 (5 bases). V lost 6 bases, J lost 7 bases, and 16 bases lay in between. The CDR3 contains 13 residues. CDR1 is DFQATT and CDR2 is SNEGSKA in the germline V gene (reference sequence).

This clonotype was counted many times. The rearrangement joins TRBV5-1 to TRBJ2-3; tentatively, D is TRBD1 or TRBD2 (5 bases each). This CDR3 comprises 14 residues. The V gene's germline CDR1 is SGHRS and CDR2 YFSETQ. V lost 1 base to trimming and J lost 6 bases, with 12 bases between them. CDR3 in amino acids: CASSLSWGGDTQYF. The CDR3 DNA sequence: TGCGCCAGCAGCTTGTCCTGGGGCGGGGATACGCAGTATTTT.

In its sample, this clonotype was seen many times. The genes are TRBV6-2 or TRBV6-3 and TRBJ2-7, with D unclear. Germline V gene sequence: CDR1 MNHEY, CDR2 SVGEGT. The CDR3 totals 15 residues. V shed 6 bases and J shed 6 bases, with 21 bases lying between them. The chain's CDR3 is CASRPQRERRGEQYF. CDR3 nucleotides: TGTGCCAGCAGACCTCAAAGGGAACGAAGAGGCGAGCAGTACTTC.

In its sample, this clonotype was seen many times. This chain joins TRBV20-1 and TRBJ2-7; 10 nucleotides align to TRBD1. With 7 bases clipped from V and 5 bases from J, the junction kept 11 bases outside the gene matches. Germline V gene sequence: CDR1 DFQATT, CDR2 SNEGSKA (reference sequence). The CDR3 covers 14 residues. CDR3 loop: CSGRSGTGVDEQYF. As DNA, the CDR3 is TGCAGTGGGCGTAGCGGGACAGGGGTCGACGAGCAGTACTTC.

There are many counts of this clonotype. The chain uses TRBV20-1 and TRBJ2-2; 7 bases align to TRBD1. CDR1 is DFQATT and CDR2 is SNEGSKA in the germline V gene (reference sequence). The CDR3 loop spans 15 amino acids. The V gene end was trimmed by 3 bases and the J gene end by 6 bases; junction bases not matched to a gene: 10. In nucleotides, the CDR3 is TGCAGTGCTAGTCGTAGGGGGCGGGTTGCCGGGGAGCTGTTTTTT. Translated: CSASRRGRVAGELFF.